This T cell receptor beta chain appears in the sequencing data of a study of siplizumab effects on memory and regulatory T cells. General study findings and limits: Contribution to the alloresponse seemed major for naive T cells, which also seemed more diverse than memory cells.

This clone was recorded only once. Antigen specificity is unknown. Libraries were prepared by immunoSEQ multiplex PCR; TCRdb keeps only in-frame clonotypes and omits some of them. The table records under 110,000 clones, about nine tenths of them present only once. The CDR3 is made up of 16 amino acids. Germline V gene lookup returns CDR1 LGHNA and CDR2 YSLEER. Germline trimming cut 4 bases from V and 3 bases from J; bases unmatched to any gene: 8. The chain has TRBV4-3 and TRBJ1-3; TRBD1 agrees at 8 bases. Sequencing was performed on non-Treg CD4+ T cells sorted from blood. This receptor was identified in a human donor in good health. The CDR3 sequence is CASSPTGQVFGNTIYF. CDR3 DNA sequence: TGCGCCAGCAGCCCTACGGGACAGGTCTTTGGAAACACCATATATTTT.